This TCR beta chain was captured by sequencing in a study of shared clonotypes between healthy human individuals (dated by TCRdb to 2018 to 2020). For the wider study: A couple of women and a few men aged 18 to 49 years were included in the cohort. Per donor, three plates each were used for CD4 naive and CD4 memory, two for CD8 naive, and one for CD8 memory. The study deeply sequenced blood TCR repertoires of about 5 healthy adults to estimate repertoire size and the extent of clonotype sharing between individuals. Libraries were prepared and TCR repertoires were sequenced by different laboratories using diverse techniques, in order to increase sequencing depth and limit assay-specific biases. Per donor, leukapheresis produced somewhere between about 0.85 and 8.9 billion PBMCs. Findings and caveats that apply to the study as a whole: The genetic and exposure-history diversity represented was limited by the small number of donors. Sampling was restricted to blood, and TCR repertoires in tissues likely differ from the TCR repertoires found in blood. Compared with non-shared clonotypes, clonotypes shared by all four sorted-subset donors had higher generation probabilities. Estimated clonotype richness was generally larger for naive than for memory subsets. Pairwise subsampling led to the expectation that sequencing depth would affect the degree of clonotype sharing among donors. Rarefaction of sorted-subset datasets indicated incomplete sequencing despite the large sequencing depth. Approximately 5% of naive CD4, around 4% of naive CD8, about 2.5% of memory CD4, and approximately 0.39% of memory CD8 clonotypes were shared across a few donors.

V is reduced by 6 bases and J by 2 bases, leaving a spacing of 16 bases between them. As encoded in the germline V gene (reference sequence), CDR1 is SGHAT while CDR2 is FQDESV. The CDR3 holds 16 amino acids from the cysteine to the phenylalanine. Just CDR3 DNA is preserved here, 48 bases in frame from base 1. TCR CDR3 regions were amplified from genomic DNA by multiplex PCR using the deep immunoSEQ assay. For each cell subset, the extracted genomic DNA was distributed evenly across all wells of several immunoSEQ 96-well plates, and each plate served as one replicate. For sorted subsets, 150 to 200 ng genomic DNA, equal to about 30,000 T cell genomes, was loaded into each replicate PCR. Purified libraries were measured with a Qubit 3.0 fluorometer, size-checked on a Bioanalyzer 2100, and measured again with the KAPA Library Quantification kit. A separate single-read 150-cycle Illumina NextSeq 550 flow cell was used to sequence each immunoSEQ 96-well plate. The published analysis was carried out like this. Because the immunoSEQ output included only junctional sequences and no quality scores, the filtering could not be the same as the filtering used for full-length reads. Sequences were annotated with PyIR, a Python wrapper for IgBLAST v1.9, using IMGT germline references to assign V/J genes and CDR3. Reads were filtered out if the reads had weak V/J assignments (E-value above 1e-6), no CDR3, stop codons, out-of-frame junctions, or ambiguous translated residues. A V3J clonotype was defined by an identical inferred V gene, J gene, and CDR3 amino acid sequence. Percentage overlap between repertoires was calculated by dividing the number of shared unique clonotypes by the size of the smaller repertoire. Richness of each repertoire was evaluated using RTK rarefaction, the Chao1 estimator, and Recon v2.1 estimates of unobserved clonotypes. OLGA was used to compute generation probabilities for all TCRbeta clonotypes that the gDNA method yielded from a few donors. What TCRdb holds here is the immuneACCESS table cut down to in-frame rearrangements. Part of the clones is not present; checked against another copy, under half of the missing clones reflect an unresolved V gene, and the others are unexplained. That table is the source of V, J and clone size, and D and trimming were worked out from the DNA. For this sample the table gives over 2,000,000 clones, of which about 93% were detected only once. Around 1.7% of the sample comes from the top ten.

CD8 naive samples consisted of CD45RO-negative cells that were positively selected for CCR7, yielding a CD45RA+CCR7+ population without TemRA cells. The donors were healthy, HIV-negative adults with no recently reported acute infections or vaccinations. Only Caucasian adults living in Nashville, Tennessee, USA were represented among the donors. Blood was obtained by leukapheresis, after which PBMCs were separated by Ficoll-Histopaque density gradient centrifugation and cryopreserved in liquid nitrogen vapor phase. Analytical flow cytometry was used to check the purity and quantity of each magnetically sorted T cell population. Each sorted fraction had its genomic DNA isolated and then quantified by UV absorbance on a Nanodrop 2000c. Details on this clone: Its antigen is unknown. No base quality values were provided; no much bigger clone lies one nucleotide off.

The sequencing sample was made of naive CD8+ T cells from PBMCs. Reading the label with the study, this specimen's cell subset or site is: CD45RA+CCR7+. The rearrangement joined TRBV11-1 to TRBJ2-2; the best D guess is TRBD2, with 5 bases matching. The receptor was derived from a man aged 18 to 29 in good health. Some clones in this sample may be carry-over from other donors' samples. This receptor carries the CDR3 CASRPTRLTNTGELFF. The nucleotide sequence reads TGTGCCAGCAGGCCCACTAGACTGACTAACACCGGGGAGCTGTTTTTT.